Below are 26 T cell receptor beta chains sequenced from a single sample in a study of shared clonotypes between healthy human individuals. Naivety among CD8 cells was defined by CD45RO negativity and positive CCR7 selection, thereby excluding terminally differentiated effector memory CD45RA+ cells. Some clones are missing from TCRdb's copy, which holds only in-frame ones; the method was immunoSEQ multiplex PCR. The sample includes about 2.1 million clones, just over 90% of them seen just once. The sequenced sample consisted of naive CD8+ T cells from PBMCs. The receptors shown here come from a man aged 18 to 29 in good health. Some clones in this sample may be carry-over from other donors' samples.

V and J are TRBV4-1 and TRBJ1-3; maybe TRBD1 (5 bases). This CDR3 is built from 15 residues. V was cut by 1 base and J by 4 bases, with 11 bases left in between. The germline CDR1 and CDR2 sequences are MGHRA and YSYEKL. DNA for the CDR3: TGCGCCAGCAGCCAAGGTGGGGCCGTCGGAAACACCATATATTTT. Residues: CASSQGGAVGNTIYF.

The J gene is TRBJ1-1, the V gene TRBV19; 7 nucleotides match TRBD1. The CDR3 covers 15 residues. V was clipped by 3 bases and J by 1 base; unmatched bases: 5. CDR1 is LNHDA and CDR2 is SQIVND in the germline V gene (reference sequence). The CDR3 protein is CASSIWDSRNTEAFF. The CDR3 coding sequence is TGTGCCAGTAGTATCTGGGACAGCCGGAACACTGAAGCTTTCTTT.

The chain recombines TRBV5-1 with TRBJ2-3; D not resolved. The CDR3 length is 14 residues. Germline values: CDR1 SGHRS, CDR2 YFSETQ. Between the trimmed V and J ends, which lost 0 bases and 6 bases, there was a span of 11 bases. In DNA, the CDR3 is TGCGCCAGCAGCTTGGAGGTAAAGTGGGATACGCAGTATTTT. Protein sequence: CASSLEVKWDTQYF.

Remarks on this clone: This same CDR3 is encoded by further DNA sequences in the sample. This chain joins TRBV19 and TRBJ2-7; TRBD2 matches 9 bases. The CDR3 sequence is 16 residues long. Germline V gene sequence: CDR1 LNHDA, CDR2 SQIVND (reference sequence). The J segment lost 0 bases and the V segment lost 3 bases, leaving 6 bases of the junction unmatched. CDR3 bases: TGTGCCAGTAGTATGCGTCTAGCGGGATACTCCTACGAGCAGTACTTC. Its translation: CASSMRLAGYSYEQYF.

This chain links TRBV5-6 with TRBJ2-7, with 9 bases that match TRBD2. The CDR3 spans 14 residues. The germline V gene encodes CDR1 SGHDT and CDR2 YYEEEE. The V and J ends lost 4 bases and 6 bases, in that order; junction bases with no gene match: 8. The CDR3 DNA reads as TGTGCCAGCAGCCCCGGGACTAGCTCCCCCGAGCAGTACTTC. Its protein is CASSPGTSSPEQYF.

The CDR3 sequence is CASSQGGPNTEAFF. For the CDR3, the DNA is TGTGCCAGCAGCCAAGGGGGCCCAAACACTGAAGCTTTCTTT. The V call is TRBV27, the J call TRBJ1-1; 7 bases line up with TRBD1. This CDR3 spans 14 amino acids. Germline CDR1 MNHEY, CDR2 SMNVEV (reference sequence). V gave up 6 bases and J gave up 2 bases; unmatched junction bases: 6.

The chain links TRBV9 to TRBJ1-2; D gene unclear. The V gene's germline CDR1 is SGDLS and CDR2 YYNGEE. This CDR3 spans 15 amino acids. V shed 3 bases and J shed 5 bases, with 17 bases lying between them. Written as DNA, the CDR3 is TGTGCCAGCAGCGACCAGTACGGGTCACAATATGGCTACACCTTC. This encodes CASSDQYGSQYGYTF.

The V gene is TRBV11-2, the J gene TRBJ1-5, with 7 bases fitting TRBD1. V trimming: 0 bases; J trimming: 4 bases; junction bases outside the gene matches: 3. The germline V gene encodes CDR1 SGHAT and CDR2 FQNNGV. This CDR3 is built from 15 residues. The CDR3 coding sequence is TGTGCCAGCAGCTTAGATAGGGGGCATAATCAGCCCCAGCATTTT. Amino acid sequence: CASSLDRGHNQPQHF.

The chain joins TRBV27 to TRBJ2-7; D could derive from TRBD1 or TRBD2 (6 bases each). The germline CDR1 and CDR2 sequences are MNHEY and SMNVEV (reference sequence). V was clipped by 6 bases and J by 0 bases, with 15 bases between them. CDR3 length: 15 amino acids. In nucleotides, the CDR3 is TGTGCCAGCAGAAAGGGGGGTAGCGGCTCCTACGAGCAGTACTTC. Amino acids: CASRKGGSGSYEQYF.

This clone was observed once. This chain uses TRBV15 with TRBJ2-1; 11 bases align to TRBD2. V gave up 3 bases and J gave up 4 bases; unmatched junction bases: 2. The germline V gene has CDR1 LNHNV and CDR2 YYDKDF (reference sequence). This CDR3 contains 15 residues. The CDR3 reads CATSRTSGIYNEQFF. In DNA, the CDR3 is TGTGCCACCAGCAGGACTAGCGGGATTTACAATGAGCAGTTCTTC.

The gene calls are TRBV5-4 and TRBJ2-1; possibly TRBD1 for D (6 bases). Trimming left V 3 bases short and J 5 bases short, with 9 bases between. CDR1 and CDR2 (germline): SGHNT, YYREEE (reference sequence). This CDR3 spans 13 amino acids. CDR3 in amino acids: CASSWDIHNEQFF. The DNA for the CDR3 is TGTGCCAGCAGCTGGGACATACACAATGAGCAGTTCTTC.

This chain joins TRBV4-3 and TRBJ2-1; D gene unclear. The CDR3 sequence is 13 residues long. In germline, CDR1 is LGHNA, CDR2 YSLEER. V gave up 0 bases and J gave up 6 bases, with 6 bases separating them. In nucleotides, the CDR3 is TGCGCCAGCAGCCAAGATCCTAGCAATGAGCAGTTCTTC. The encoded protein is CASSQDPSNEQFF.

V usage is TRBV18 and J usage is TRBJ2-7, with no clear D. Trimming took off 3 bases at V and 7 bases at J, with 19 bases between the two ends. The CDR3 consists of 15 residues. The germline V gene encodes CDR1 KGHSH and CDR2 LQKENI. CDR3 sequence reads: CASSPPERTPLEQYF. CDR3 coding DNA: TGTGCCAGCTCACCGCCCGAAAGAACACCTTTAGAGCAGTACTTC. Supplemented by reference TRBV18 and TRBJ2-7, the full variable domain reads NAGVMQNPRHLVRRRGQEARLRCSPMKGHSHVYWYRQLPEEGLKFMVYLQKENIIDESGMPKERFSAEFPKEGPSILRIQQVVRGDSAAYFCASSPPERTPLEQYFGPGTRLTVT.

The chain is built from TRBV29-1 and TRBJ2-3, with D possibly being TRBD2 (6 bases). The CDR3 spans 14 residues. V was cut by 5 bases and J by 2 bases, with 14 bases left in between. Germline V lookup: CDR1 SQVTM, CDR2 ANQGSEA. CDR3 in DNA: TGCAGCGTTCGCGGGGACCCCGACACAGATACGCAGTATTTT. This codes for CSVRGDPDTDTQYF.

The CDR3 loop is CASSPTGTATYEQYF. In nucleotides, the CDR3 is TGTGCCAGCAGCCCGACCGGGACCGCCACCTACGAGCAGTACTTC. The rearrangement uses TRBV28 and TRBJ2-7; D tentatively fits TRBD1 or TRBD2 (5 bases each). The germline V gene encodes CDR1 MDHEN and CDR2 SYDVKM. V lost 6 bases and J lost 2, with 17 bases in between. The CDR3 contains 15 residues.

Comments on this clone: Other nucleotide sequences in the sample specify the same CDR3. The V gene is TRBV5-6, the J gene TRBJ2-7; weak D call: TRBD2 (6 bases). V shed 0 bases and J shed 4 bases, with 8 bases lying between them. The germline CDR1 and CDR2 sequences are SGHDT and YYEEEE. The length of the CDR3 is 13 residues. The CDR3 nucleotides are TGTGCCAGCAGCTTGGTTCGGGGGTACGAGCAGTACTTC. This sequence encodes CASSLVRGYEQYF.

This clone showed up just once. V is TRBV5-6 and J is TRBJ1-2; weak D call: TRBD1 (5 bases). V lost 2 bases to trimming and J lost 1 base, with 6 bases between them. The length of the CDR3 is 13 residues. Germline CDR1 reads SGHDT; CDR2 reads YYEEEE. The CDR3 sequence: CASSFQGNYGYTF. Here the CDR3 DNA reads TGTGCCAGCAGCTTCCAGGGTAACTATGGCTACACCTTC.

The J gene is TRBJ2-4, the V gene TRBV4-1; D is uncertain. CDR1 MGHRA and CDR2 YSYEKL come from the germline V gene. CDR3 length: 13 amino acids. The germline V and J ends were trimmed by 5 bases and 0 bases, with 5 bases remaining between them. CDR3 nucleotide sequence: TGCGCCAGCAGCGGGTCAGCCAAAAACATTCAGTACTTC. Its translation is CASSGSAKNIQYF.

The chain is built from TRBV28 and TRBJ1-5, with TRBD1 as a possible D gene (5 bases). Trimming stripped 10 bases from V and 4 bases from J, with 20 bases between. The CDR3 is 15 residues long. Germline values: CDR1 MDHEN, CDR2 SYDVKM. CDR3 protein: CATDTLIKGNQPQHF. The CDR3 DNA sequence: TGTGCCACCGATACACTTATAAAGGGGAATCAGCCCCAGCATTTT.

The chain links TRBV30 to TRBJ2-1, with D perhaps TRBD2 (5 bases). Germline loops: CDR1 GTSNPN, CDR2 SVGIG (reference sequence). The germline V and J ends were trimmed by 5 bases and 7 bases, with 18 bases remaining between them. The CDR3 is 14 residues long. CDR3 DNA sequence: TGTGCCTGGCGCCCGACTTGGAGGCGGAATGAGCAGTTCTTC. Amino acids: CAWRPTWRRNEQFF.

The chain combines TRBV7-2 with TRBJ2-7; 13 nucleotides match TRBD2. The ends lost 5 bases at V and 4 bases at J; junction bases unmatched: 8. Germline lookup yields CDR1 SGHTA and CDR2 FQGNSA. This CDR3 spans 16 amino acids. For the CDR3, the DNA is TGTGCCAGCAGCCCTGGACTAGCGGGAGCGGGGTACGAGCAGTACTTC. The encoded protein is CASSPGLAGAGYEQYF.

This rearrangement joins TRBV7-8 to TRBJ1-1, with 7 positions matching TRBD1. CDR3 length: 15 amino acids. Trimming at V came to 4 bases and at J to 5 bases, leaving 10 bases not matched to a gene. Germline loops: CDR1 SGHVS, CDR2 FQNEAQ. CDR3 residues: CASSSPGGRATEAFF. CDR3 nucleotides: TGTGCCAGCAGCTCCCCAGGGGGGAGGGCGACTGAAGCTTTCTTT.

This rearrangement joins TRBV6-5 to TRBJ1-2; D possibly corresponds to TRBD1 (5 bases). This CDR3 spans 13 amino acids. CDR1 and CDR2 (germline): MNHEY, SVGAGI. Trimming took 5 bases from V and 3 from J, leaving 10 bases between them. CDR3 sequence: CASSQGSDYGYTF. Here the CDR3 DNA reads TGTGCCAGCAGTCAGGGTAGCGACTATGGCTACACCTTC.

The J gene is TRBJ2-7, the V gene TRBV4-3, with D uncertain. V shed 1 base and J shed 5 bases, with 12 bases lying between them. The germline V gene encodes CDR1 LGHNA and CDR2 YSLEER. The CDR3 totals 14 residues. The CDR3 sequence is CASSQGVGLHEQYF. Here the CDR3 DNA reads TGCGCCAGCAGCCAAGGGGTTGGCCTCCACGAGCAGTACTTC.

The chain uses TRBV29-1 and TRBJ2-7, with unresolved D. This CDR3 spans 13 amino acids. CDR1 SQVTM and CDR2 ANQGSEA come from the germline V gene. Deletions cut 6 bases from V and 0 bases from J, with 12 bases between. This chain's CDR3 is CSVGNRNSYEQYF. The CDR3 nucleotides read TGCAGCGTCGGCAATCGGAACTCCTACGAGCAGTACTTC.

The chain links TRBV4-3 to TRBJ2-3, with D possibly TRBD2 on 5 matching bases. CDR3 length equals 17 residues. Trimming shortened V by 2 bases and J by 4 bases, and 19 bases separated the two germline ends. Germline V gene lookup returns CDR1 LGHNA and CDR2 YSLEER. The CDR3 nucleotides are TGCGCCAGCAGCCAACAAAGGACTTTAATAAACCCAGATACGCAGTATTTT. This sequence encodes CASSQQRTLINPDTQYF.